This TCR beta chain emerged from a study of cytomegalovirus exposure and HLA in healthy donors (dated by TCRdb to about 2017). Regarding the research as a whole: An earlier analysis of approximately 550 of the donors reported 250 to 350 Gb of sequence data and about 100 million unique TCR beta sequences from about 200 million T cells. An early release that covered fewer than 750 HLA-typed donors contained approximately 300 gigabases of sequencing data and 65 million to 100 million unique TCR sequences. Of the roughly 400 genotyped donors, about 80% fell in the genetic ancestry cluster associated with self-reported Caucasian donors. The aim of the study was to test whether cataloging public T cell receptors could identify signatures of past pathogen exposure. The T cell repertoires of around 730 subjects were profiled by immunosequencing and related to cytomegalovirus serostatus. Besides the first cohort of approximately 670 subjects, a separate validation cohort made up of over 95 different subjects was used. To predict cytomegalovirus infection status, the study combined high-throughput TCR immunosequencing, statistical association of individual TCRs with disease status, and machine learning. To study patterns of TCR occurrence, a later analysis re-analyzed previously published TCR beta repertoires from around 670 donors and added high-resolution HLA genotyping. Rather than drawing on any new phenotypic data, the later analysis identified candidate immune exposures from TCR beta sequences and the way those sequences occurred across donors. An earlier analysis of 500 to 650 of the donors applied high-throughput TCR beta sequencing to assess whether each TCR beta V gene segment acted as functional or pseudogenic. Donor age, sex, ethnicity and CMV serostatus were collected together with the repertoire data. A later genetic analysis used genome-wide SNP genotypes for about three fifths of the 666 donors, treating that subset as a discovery cohort. All discovery cohort repertoires had been generated on a single sequencing platform. Class I and class II HLA loci were covered by the typing at four-digit resolution. Typing coverage differed by locus: A, B, C, DRB1 and DQB1 were typed in about 620-640 donors, DQA1 in about 500, DPA1 in some 570, and DPB1 in 450 to 480. Because of strong linkage in the cohort, 4 to 6 DR-DQ haplotypes were treated as single units for association and clustering. Among 300 to 500 genotyped donors of the cohort, an average of around 220,000 unique TCR beta nucleotide sequences was sequenced per donor, of which about 18% were non-productive.

Library method: the immunoSEQ multiplex PCR assay. A mixture of 60 forward primers for TCR Vbeta segments and 13 reverse primers for TCR Jbeta segments was used in the multiplex PCR. The CDR3 region of rearranged TCR beta genes was amplified from genomic DNA by a multiplex PCR assay. The Illumina HiSeq System was used to sequence the amplified TCR beta libraries as 87-base-pair reads. The source study handled its data this way. A later analysis counted approximately 84 million unique TCR beta chains across the 600 to 850 repertoires, and 10 million to 11 million of these chains were shared by at least two donors. Raw reads were error-corrected and collapsed into unique sequences by a nearest-neighbor algorithm in which closely related sequences were merged to remove PCR and sequencing errors. CDR3 sequences were aligned to IMGT reference sequences to assign V, D and J gene segments. For a sequence to be retained, a match of at least six nucleotides to both a V gene segment and a J gene segment was required. Rearrangements were classified as productive when the CDR3 lacked stop codons and remained in frame with V and J, and all other rearrangements were classified as non-productive. Following IMGT convention, CDR3 was defined as the stretch from the second conserved V-encoded cysteine to the conserved J-encoded phenylalanine. The earlier analysis of 587 of the donors excluded sequences that lacked an unambiguous match to a single V gene segment. In an earlier analysis of a few hundred of the donors, V segments were called functional above 56.7% productive rearrangements and were called segregating when the between-donor standard deviation exceeded 5%. A statistical classification framework was developed to diagnose cytomegalovirus status using the catalog of TCR beta chain sequences. V and J gene assignment, in a later analysis, came from comparing TCR nucleotide sequences with IMGT/GENE-DB human TR gene sequences. The TCRdist pipeline was used in a later analysis to assign CDR3 sequences and most-parsimonious VDJ recombination scenarios. In a later analysis, each TCR beta chain was defined by its CDR3 amino acid sequence together with its V-gene family, and reads lacking a unique V-gene family were excluded. In a later analysis, 450 to 600 highly shared, low-generation-probability nucleotide sequences were removed to address suspected cross-contamination and a sequencing artifact. In a later analysis, a clonal expansion index for each public chain was calculated from normalized within-repertoire ranks of inferred template counts. A later analysis computed generation probabilities with a VDJ recombination model fitted to out-of-frame rearrangements, and checked the results against IGoR. A later analysis scored TCR-TCR, TCR-HLA and TCR-CMV co-occurrence with hypergeometric tests, applying a repertoire-size bias correction to TCR pairs. False discovery rates were estimated in a later analysis by permuting HLA or CMV assignments 20 times. A later analysis grouped co-occurring TCRs with DBSCAN, adding TCRdist sequence similarity when clustering within HLA-allele-positive subsets. Repertoires with fewer than 30,000 or more than 120,000 public chains were left out of co-occurrence clustering, as were about 5 repertoires with anomalous nucleotide sharing. TCRdb took this table from immuneACCESS and kept in-frame rearrangements with V and J called. Such tables lack part of the clones; where checked against another copy, unresolved V genes explain under half of the gap, and the rest is unexplained. The V and J calls and clone size are taken from that table; D and trimming were inferred from the DNA. Recorded for this sample are more than 110,000 clones; 60% to 80% of them occurred a single time. The biggest ten clones account for 1.5% to 2% of the sample.

For this clone: The antigen this receptor binds is unknown. Base quality data are lacking; no much larger clone is found one base away.

What the work shows at the level of the full study, not this receptor alone: An earlier analysis of 587 of the donors showed that most TCR beta V segments appeared in productive rearrangements either about 87% or about 30% of the time, which broadly matched IMGT annotations. The authors suggested that the approach could potentially be extended to other disease states and immunological phenotypes. Some IMGT-functional V segments, including TRBV6-2 and TRBV6-3, could not be told apart with the 87-base-pair reads, so those segments were excluded. In a later analysis, most CMV-associated TCR beta chains were found to appear HLA-restricted, with HLA associations seemingly driven largely by CMV exposure. In a later analysis, HLA-associated TCR beta chains showed more clonal expansion and lower generation probabilities than non-associated chains that were equally common. In a later analysis, the rate of TCR association differed among HLA loci, with DRB1 alleles having the most associated TCRs and HLA-C alleles having the fewest. The classifier was reported to diagnose cytomegalovirus status with high specificity and sensitivity in both the original cohort and the validation cohort. Correlated functional status among segregating V segments might reflect linkage disequilibrium, but an unknown experimental factor could not be ruled out. Because counts were too low, seventeen rarely observed V segments, including chromosome 9 orphons, were excluded from the earlier analysis of some 540 of the donors. A further reported finding was that TCR beta sequences accurately predicted the HLA-A and HLA-B alleles for most subjects in the first cohort. Because HLA typing was missing for some donors at each locus, association tests included only the typed subset. A later genetic analysis associated a missense DCLRE1C variant with V-gene and J-gene trimming of TCR beta chains, and an independent cohort replicated the association. In vitro tests confirmed that a few of the cytomegalovirus-associated TCR beta chains recognize cytomegalovirus antigens. Several of the top co-occurrence clusters appeared to be linked to parvovirus B19, influenza, CMV and Epstein-Barr virus, according to a later analysis. A cluster of highly shared sequence variants was judged likely to be a technical artifact of the sequencing pipeline. CMV serostatus was the only immune exposure information available for the cohort. A total of fewer than 200 TCR beta chains were listed by the study as associated with cytomegalovirus. At a false discovery rate of 0.05, a later analysis linked around 17,000 TCR beta sequences to specific HLA alleles. The cohort was sequenced for TCR beta chains only, and without alpha or paired-chain data the features that could be detected were limited. Compared with the 666-donor mean, donors in an Asian-associated ancestry cluster had fewer N-insertions in productive TCRs, according to a later genetic analysis. Assigning TCR associations to individual alleles was difficult when HLA alleles, especially DR and DQ, strongly co-occurred. Most TCR sequences were seen in very few donors, while some public TCRs were found in many individuals. Presence/absence analyses assumed roughly uniform sequencing depth across donors, an assumption that may not hold.

The cohort was made up of 500 to 800 healthy bone marrow donors. All cohort members were sampled while nominally healthy, although unrecorded immune exposures were likely present. The donor tested CMV seronegative and was one of the 352 seronegative cohort members. A peripheral blood sample was provided by each donor, and peripheral blood mononuclear cells were used for TCR beta sequencing. The Qiagen DNeasy Blood Extraction Kit was used to extract genomic DNA from the blood cell samples. CDR1 and CDR2 (MGHDK, SYGVNS) derive from the germline V gene. The CDR3 contains 16 residues, cysteine and phenylalanine counted. Only the CDR3 DNA is retained, 48 bases long and in frame from the first base. The germline V end is reduced by 4 bases and the J end by 5 bases; junction bases left unmatched: 8.

This sequence originates from a young woman in good health and CMV-seronegative. The sequence links TRBV25-1 to TRBJ2-5, and 12 junctional nucleotides match TRBD1. Sequenced sample: PBMCs. The CDR3 in this case is CASSAGTGGPGETQYF. The DNA sequence is as follows: TGTGCCAGCAGTGCCGGGACAGGGGGCCCGGGCGAGACCCAGTACTTC.